These T cell receptor beta chains were read from a single sample in a study of early T cells in non-severe SARS-CoV-2 infection. Each CDR3 protein gets one entry after TCRdb re-called the 5' RACE reads with MiXCR. The sample lists roughly 45,000 distinct CDR3 sequences, around 10% seen once, with 20% to 25% in the top ten. The sequencing input was whole blood. These receptors originate from an adult who was a healthcare worker with PCR-confirmed SARS-CoV-2 infection or an uninfected control (not recorded which). CDR3s include the opening cysteine and the closing phenylalanine or tryptophan. D genes are given only for firm matches. Clone size is given for some rows only: seen once, a few or many times, or a class if the clone is expanded.

V: TRBV24-1
J: TRBJ2-3
size: -
D: TRBD2
DNA: TGTGCCACCAGTGACCCTGGGACTAGCGGGGTCCCGACAGATACGCAGTATTTT
CDR3: CATSDPGTSGVPTDTQYF

V: TRBV7-9
J: TRBJ2-3
size: many
D: -
DNA: TGTGCCAGCAGCTTAGGTTCTGGTAGCGGTACCACAGATACGCAGTATTTT
CDR3: CASSLGSGSGTTDTQYF

V: TRBV24-1
J: TRBJ2-7
size: few
D: TRBD1
DNA: TGTGCCGCACAACCGGGACAGTCGCCGAATCTTCCCTACGAGCAGTACTTC
CDR3: CAAQPGQSPNLPYEQYF

V: TRBV27
J: TRBJ1-5
size: -
D: -
DNA: TGTGCCAGCAGTTTAGGAGGGGCCCGGAATCAGCCCCAGCATTTT
CDR3: CASSLGGARNQPQHF

V: TRBV5-1
J: TRBJ2-1
size: many
D: -
DNA: TGCGCCAGCAGCTTCGCAGGCGACCACTACAATGAGCAGTTCTTC
CDR3: CASSFAGDHYNEQFF

V: TRBV27
J: TRBJ2-2
size: -
D: -
DNA: TGTGCCAGCAGACTGACACAAGCGAACACCGGGGAGCTGTTTTTT
CDR3: CASRLTQANTGELFF

V: TRBV5-5
J: TRBJ1-1
size: -
D: -
DNA: TGTGCCAGCAGCTTGATGGGGACGAACACTGAAGCTTTCTTT
CDR3: CASSLMGTNTEAFF

V: TRBV5-4
J: TRBJ1-1
size: -
D: TRBD1
DNA: TGTGCCAGCAGTCGGGACAGGGGGCAAACTTTCTTT
CDR3: CASSRDRGQTFF

V: TRBV5-4
J: TRBJ1-2
size: -
D: -
DNA: TGTGCCAGCAGCCTGCAGGGGACTAACTATGGCTACACCTTC
CDR3: CASSLQGTNYGYTF

V: TRBV3-1
J: TRBJ1-1
size: -
D: -
DNA: TGTGCCAGCAGCCAAACACTCACTGAAGCTTTCTTT
CDR3: CASSQTLTEAFF

V: TRBV28
J: TRBJ2-7
size: medium-sized
D: -
DNA: TGTGCCAGCATCGGGCCGAACTACGAGCAGTACTTC
CDR3: CASIGPNYEQYF

V: TRBV5-1
J: TRBJ1-5
size: many
D: -
DNA: TGCGCCAGCAGCCCGAGTCCGGGTGATCAGCCCCAGCATTTT
CDR3: CASSPSPGDQPQHF

V: TRBV20-1
J: TRBJ2-5
size: many
D: TRBD2
DNA: TGCAGTGCTGGGACTAGCGGCCAAGAGACCCAGTACTTC
CDR3: CSAGTSGQETQYF

V: TRBV29-1
J: TRBJ2-1
size: few
D: TRBD1
DNA: TGCAGCGCTGAACAGGGGGCAAATGAGCAGTTCTTC
CDR3: CSAEQGANEQFF

V: TRBV11-2
J: TRBJ2-7
size: many
D: -
DNA: TGTGCCAGCAGCTTTACAGTGTCCTACGAGCAGTACTTC
CDR3: CASSFTVSYEQYF

V: TRBV3-1
J: TRBJ1-3
size: few
D: -
DNA: TGTGCCAGCAGCCAAGATCCAGTCTCTGGAAACACCATATATTTT
CDR3: CASSQDPVSGNTIYF

V: TRBV7-6
J: TRBJ2-1
size: medium-sized
D: TRBD2
DNA: TGTGCCAGCAGCTTATCCGGGACTAGCGGTTACAATGAGCAGTTCTTC
CDR3: CASSLSGTSGYNEQFF

V: TRBV11-2
J: TRBJ2-1
size: -
D: -
DNA: TGTGCCAGCAGCCACGACAGTTACAATGAGCAGTTCTTC
CDR3: CASSHDSYNEQFF

V: TRBV18
J: TRBJ2-7
size: few
D: -
DNA: TGTGCCAGCTCACCCCCGACCAGGGCAGACTCCTACGAGCAGTACTTC
CDR3: CASSPPTRADSYEQYF

V: TRBV6-6
J: TRBJ1-1
size: few
D: TRBD1
DNA: TGTGCCAGCAGAACAACGGGACAGGTCAACACTGAAGCTTTCTTT
CDR3: CASRTTGQVNTEAFF

V: TRBV2
J: TRBJ1-1
size: many
D: -
DNA: TGTGCCAGCAGTGGGTCGGGAGGGGACACTGAAGCTTTCTTT
CDR3: CASSGSGGDTEAFF

V: TRBV20-1
J: TRBJ2-3
size: many
D: TRBD1
DNA: TGCAGTGGGGACAGGGACCTTAATACGCAGTATTTT
CDR3: CSGDRDLNTQYF

V: TRBV20-1
J: TRBJ2-7
size: medium-sized
D: TRBD2
DNA: TGCAGTGCTAGAGATATAGCGGGAGGTTACGAGCAGTACTTC
CDR3: CSARDIAGGYEQYF

V: TRBV12-3/TRBV12-4
J: TRBJ1-3
size: few
D: -
DNA: TGTGCCAGCAGTCCATGGGACAACTCTGGAAACACCATATATTTT
CDR3: CASSPWDNSGNTIYF

V: TRBV7-2
J: TRBJ2-7
size: many
D: -
DNA: TGTGCCAGCAGCCTAGAAATAGGGTCCCCCTACGAGCAGTACTTC
CDR3: CASSLEIGSPYEQYF

V: TRBV12-3/TRBV12-4
J: TRBJ1-3
size: many
D: -
DNA: TGTGCCAGCAGTTTAGGTTTCGGAAACACCATATATTTT
CDR3: CASSLGFGNTIYF

V: TRBV28
J: TRBJ2-1
size: many
D: TRBD2
DNA: TGTGCCAGCAGCCTAGCGGGACCCGAGCAGTTCTTC
CDR3: CASSLAGPEQFF

V: TRBV6-5
J: TRBJ1-6
size: -
D: TRBD1
DNA: TGTGCCAGCAGTTCAAGCACCGGGACAGGGGCCCTATATTCCCCCCTCCACTTT
CDR3: CASSSSTGTGALYSPLHF

V: TRBV20-1
J: TRBJ1-4
size: few
D: -
DNA: TGCAGTGCTAGAGAGGGACCAGATGAAAAACTGTTTTTT
CDR3: CSAREGPDEKLFF

V: TRBV3-1
J: TRBJ2-5
size: many
D: -
DNA: TGTGCCAGCAGCCAAGGGGTCGAGAGTCCCGGAAAGACCCAGTACTTC
CDR3: CASSQGVESPGKTQYF

V: TRBV2
J: TRBJ2-1
size: many
D: TRBD1
DNA: TGTGCCAGCAGTCCCCCGGGACAGGGGTACAATGAGCAGTTCTTC
CDR3: CASSPPGQGYNEQFF

V: TRBV7-2
J: TRBJ2-7
size: few
D: -
DNA: TGTGCCAGCAGCTCCCATGGGCGCTACGAGCAGTACTTC
CDR3: CASSSHGRYEQYF

V: TRBV29-1
J: TRBJ2-7
size: -
D: TRBD2
DNA: TGCAGCTGCGAGCGGGAGGGGCGGGAGCAGTACTTC
CDR3: CSCEREGREQYF

V: TRBV2
J: TRBJ1-5
size: many
D: -
DNA: TGTGCCAGCAGTGAGAGGGAGTATCAGCCCCAGCATTTT
CDR3: CASSEREYQPQHF

V: TRBV19
J: TRBJ1-4
size: -
D: -
DNA: TGTGCCAGTCTCGGTACGGCAGCTTCTAATGAAAAACTGTTTTTT
CDR3: CASLGTAASNEKLFF

V: TRBV28
J: TRBJ2-3
size: many
D: -
DNA: TGTGCCAGCAGCCAACAGATTAGCACAGATACGCAGTATTTT
CDR3: CASSQQISTDTQYF

V: TRBV29-1
J: TRBJ2-3
size: -
D: TRBD2
DNA: TGCAGCGTTGATGGCGGGAGGGCAGATACGCAGTATTTT
CDR3: CSVDGGRADTQYF

V: TRBV5-1
J: TRBJ2-7
size: -
D: -
DNA: TGCGCCAGCAGCCCAACAACAGGGACCTACGAGCAGTACTTC
CDR3: CASSPTTGTYEQYF

V: TRBV12-3/TRBV12-4
J: TRBJ1-1
size: few
D: -
DNA: TGTGCCAGCAGTCCTACAGGGAGGTCGAACACTGAAGCTTTCTTT
CDR3: CASSPTGRSNTEAFF

V: TRBV7-2
J: TRBJ2-6
size: many
D: TRBD2
DNA: TGTGCCAGCAGCTTAGCTTTCGGGGGGTCCTCCGCTGGGGCCAACGTCCTGACTTTC
CDR3: CASSLAFGGSSAGANVLTF

V: TRBV28
J: TRBJ2-7
size: -
D: TRBD1
DNA: TGTGCCAGCAGACCAAATCCGGGACAGGGTTCCTACGAGCAGTACTTC
CDR3: CASRPNPGQGSYEQYF

V: TRBV20-1
J: TRBJ2-3
size: few
D: -
DNA: TGCAGTGCTATTTTAATACAGGGAAATACGCAGTATTTT
CDR3: CSAILIQGNTQYF

V: TRBV18
J: TRBJ1-1
size: many
D: -
DNA: TGTGCCAGCTCACCAAATTTGGGCAGGGGCGACACTGAAGCTTTCTTT
CDR3: CASSPNLGRGDTEAFF

V: TRBV28
J: TRBJ1-2
size: -
D: TRBD1
DNA: TGTGCCAGCAGTCCCCTCGGACAGGTTATCTATGGCTACACCTTC
CDR3: CASSPLGQVIYGYTF

V: TRBV6-4
J: TRBJ2-1
size: many
D: TRBD1
DNA: TGTGCCAGCAGTGACTCGGGGACAGGGTCCTACAATGAGCAGTTCTTC
CDR3: CASSDSGTGSYNEQFF

V: TRBV7-9
J: TRBJ1-2
size: many
D: -
DNA: TGTGCCAGCAGCTTAGGGTATCGGCTACTCGGAGTTCGTAGGGACGGGGACTATGGCTACACCTTC
CDR3: CASSLGYRLLGVRRDGDYGYTF

V: TRBV29-1
J: TRBJ2-4
size: many
D: -
DNA: TGCAGCGGTATCACTAGCCAAAACATTCAGTACTTC
CDR3: CSGITSQNIQYF

V: TRBV28
J: TRBJ2-3
size: -
D: TRBD2
DNA: TGTGCCAGCCGGTTACTAGCGGGTTTCACAGATACGCAGTATTTT
CDR3: CASRLLAGFTDTQYF

V: TRBV28
J: TRBJ2-1
size: -
D: -
DNA: TGTGCCAGCAGTTCCCTCAGGGGAAGCTCCTACAATGAGCAGTTCTTC
CDR3: CASSSLRGSSYNEQFF

V: TRBV4-3
J: TRBJ2-3
size: many
D: -
DNA: TGCGCCAGCAGCCAAGATCACGGGGATACGCAGTATTTT
CDR3: CASSQDHGDTQYF

V: TRBV20-1
J: TRBJ2-1
size: few
D: -
DNA: TGCAGTGCTTCCCACGGGTTCCAGAATGAGCAGTTCTTC
CDR3: CSASHGFQNEQFF

V: TRBV19
J: TRBJ2-3
size: many
D: -
DNA: TGTGCCAGTAGTACAGGGGAAGGCACAGATACGCAGTATTTT
CDR3: CASSTGEGTDTQYF

V: TRBV7-3
J: TRBJ2-1
size: many
D: TRBD1
DNA: TGTGCCAGCAGTCGAACCCCGACAGGGGGCCCCAATGAGCAGTTCTTC
CDR3: CASSRTPTGGPNEQFF

V: TRBV7-2
J: TRBJ2-5
size: many
D: -
DNA: TGTGCCAGCAGCTTAGTCCGACAGCAAGAGACCCAGTACTTC
CDR3: CASSLVRQQETQYF

V: TRBV9
J: TRBJ2-1
size: many
D: TRBD2
DNA: TGTGCCAGCACCCCCCCGGGACTAGCGGGAGAGTGGCCTGAGCAGTTCTTC
CDR3: CASTPPGLAGEWPEQFF

V: TRBV30
J: TRBJ1-2
size: -
D: -
DNA: TGTGCCTGGAATTCGGATTCGACAGTAAAGTATGGCTACACCTTC
CDR3: CAWNSDSTVKYGYTF

V: TRBV28
J: TRBJ1-5
size: many
D: -
DNA: TGTGCCAGCAGTTTACTGGCTCAGCCCCAGCATTTT
CDR3: CASSLLAQPQHF